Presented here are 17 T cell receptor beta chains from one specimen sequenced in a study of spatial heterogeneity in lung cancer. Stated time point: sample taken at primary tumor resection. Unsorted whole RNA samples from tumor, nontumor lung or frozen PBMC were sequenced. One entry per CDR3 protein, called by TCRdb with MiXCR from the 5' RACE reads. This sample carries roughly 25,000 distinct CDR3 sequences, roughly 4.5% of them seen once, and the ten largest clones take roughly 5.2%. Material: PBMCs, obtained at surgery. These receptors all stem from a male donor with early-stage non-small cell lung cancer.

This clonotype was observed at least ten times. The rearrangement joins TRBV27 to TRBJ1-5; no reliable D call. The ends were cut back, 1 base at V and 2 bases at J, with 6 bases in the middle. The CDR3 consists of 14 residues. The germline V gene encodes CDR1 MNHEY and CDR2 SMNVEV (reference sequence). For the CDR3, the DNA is TGTGCCAGCAGTTTATATAATGGCAATCAGCCCCAGCATTTT. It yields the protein CASSLYNGNQPQHF.

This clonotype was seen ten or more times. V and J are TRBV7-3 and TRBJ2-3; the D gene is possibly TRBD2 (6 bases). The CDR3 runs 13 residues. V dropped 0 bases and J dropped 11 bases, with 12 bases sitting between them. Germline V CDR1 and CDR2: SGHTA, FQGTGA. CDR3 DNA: TGTGCCAGCAGCTTAACTGGGGGGACGGGGCAGTATTTT. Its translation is CASSLTGGTGQYF. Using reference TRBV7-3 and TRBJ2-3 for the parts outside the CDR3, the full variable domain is GAGVSQTPSNKVTEKGKYVELRCDPISGHTALYWYRQSLGQGPEFLIYFQGTGAADDSGLPNDRFFAVRPEGSVSTLKIQRTERGDSAVYLCASSLTGGTGQYFGPGTRLTVL.

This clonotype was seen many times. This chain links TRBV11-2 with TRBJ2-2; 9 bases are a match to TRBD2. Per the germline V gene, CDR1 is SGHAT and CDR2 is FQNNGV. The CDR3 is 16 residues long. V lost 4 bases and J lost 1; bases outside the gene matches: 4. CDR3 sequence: CASSSIAGVNTGELFF. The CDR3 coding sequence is TGTGCCAGCAGCTCAATAGCGGGGGTGAACACCGGGGAGCTGTTTTTT. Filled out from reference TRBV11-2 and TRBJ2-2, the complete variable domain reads EAGVAQSPRYKIIEKRQSVAFWCNPISGHATLYWYQQILGQGPKLLIQFQNNGVVDDSQLPKDRFSAERLKGVDSTLKIQPAKLEDSAVYLCASSSIAGVNTGELFFGEGSRLTVL.

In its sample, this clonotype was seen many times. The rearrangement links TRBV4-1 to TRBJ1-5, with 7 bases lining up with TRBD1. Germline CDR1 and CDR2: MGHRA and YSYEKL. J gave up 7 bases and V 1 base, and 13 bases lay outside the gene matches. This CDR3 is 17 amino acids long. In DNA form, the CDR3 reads TGCGCCAGCAGCCAAGGGGTCCTCGGGACAGTATCCCAGCCCCAGCATTTT. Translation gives CASSQGVLGTVSQPQHF.

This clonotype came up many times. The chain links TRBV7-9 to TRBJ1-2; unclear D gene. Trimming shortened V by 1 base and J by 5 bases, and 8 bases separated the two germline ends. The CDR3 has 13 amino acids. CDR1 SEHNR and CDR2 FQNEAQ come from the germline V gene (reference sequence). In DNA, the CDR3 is TGTGCCAGCAGCTTAGACGGCGCGTATGGCTACACCTTC. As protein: CASSLDGAYGYTF. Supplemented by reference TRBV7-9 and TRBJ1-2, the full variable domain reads DTGVSQNPRHKITKRGQNVTFRCDPISEHNRLYWYRQTLGQGPEFLTYFQNEAQLEKSRLLSDRFSAERPKGSFSTLEIQRTEQGDSAMYLCASSLDGAYGYTFGSGTRLTVV.

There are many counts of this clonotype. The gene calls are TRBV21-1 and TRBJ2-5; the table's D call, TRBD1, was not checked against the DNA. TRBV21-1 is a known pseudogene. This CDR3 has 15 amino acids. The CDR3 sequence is CASRDRDRGEETQYF. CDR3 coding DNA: TGTGCCAGCAGAGACCGGGACAGGGGTGAGGAGACCCAGTACTTC.

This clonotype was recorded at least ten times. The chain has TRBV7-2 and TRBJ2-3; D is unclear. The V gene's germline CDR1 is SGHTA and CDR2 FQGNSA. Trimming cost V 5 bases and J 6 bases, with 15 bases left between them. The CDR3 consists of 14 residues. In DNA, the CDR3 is TGTGCCAGCAGCCCCCGCCTAGGTCCCGATACGCAGTATTTT. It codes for CASSPRLGPDTQYF.

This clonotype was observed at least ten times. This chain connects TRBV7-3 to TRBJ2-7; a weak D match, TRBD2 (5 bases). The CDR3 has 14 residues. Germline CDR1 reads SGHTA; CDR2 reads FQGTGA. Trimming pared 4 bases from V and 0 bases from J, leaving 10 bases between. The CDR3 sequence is CASSSDGVSYEQYF. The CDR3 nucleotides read TGTGCCAGCAGCTCGGACGGGGTCTCCTACGAGCAGTACTTC.

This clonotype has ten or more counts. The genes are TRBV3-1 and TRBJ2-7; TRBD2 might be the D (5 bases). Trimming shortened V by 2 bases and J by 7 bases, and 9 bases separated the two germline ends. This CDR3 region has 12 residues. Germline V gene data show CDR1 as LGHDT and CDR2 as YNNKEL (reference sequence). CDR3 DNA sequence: TGTGCCAGCAGCCAACGTACGGGGGAGCAGTACTTC. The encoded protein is CASSQRTGEQYF.

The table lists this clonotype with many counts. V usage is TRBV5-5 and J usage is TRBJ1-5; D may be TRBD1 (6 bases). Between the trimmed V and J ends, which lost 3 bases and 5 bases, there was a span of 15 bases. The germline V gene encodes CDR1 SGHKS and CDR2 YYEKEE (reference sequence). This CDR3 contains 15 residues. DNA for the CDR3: TGTGCCAGCAGCTCGAGTCAGGGGTCGGATCAGCCCCAGCATTTT. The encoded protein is CASSSSQGSDQPQHF.

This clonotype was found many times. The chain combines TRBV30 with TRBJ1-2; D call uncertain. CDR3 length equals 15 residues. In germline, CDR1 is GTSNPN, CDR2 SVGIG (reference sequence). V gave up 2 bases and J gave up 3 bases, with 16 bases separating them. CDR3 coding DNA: TGTGCCTGGAGTAGAAAGGGTTCCTCATACTATGGCTACACCTTC. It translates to CAWSRKGSSYYGYTF.

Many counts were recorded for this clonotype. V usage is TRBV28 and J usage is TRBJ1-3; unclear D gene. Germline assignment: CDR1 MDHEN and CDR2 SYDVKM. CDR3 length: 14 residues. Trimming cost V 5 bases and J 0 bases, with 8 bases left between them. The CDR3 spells CASSMAGSGNTIYF. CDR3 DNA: TGTGCCAGCAGTATGGCAGGCTCTGGAAACACCATATATTTT. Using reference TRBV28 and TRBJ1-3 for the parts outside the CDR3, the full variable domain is DVKVTQSSRYLVKRTGEKVFLECVQDMDHENMFWYRQDPGLGLRLIYFSYDVKMKEKGDIPEGYSVSREKKERFSLILESASTNQTSMYLCASSMAGSGNTIYFGEGSWLTVV.

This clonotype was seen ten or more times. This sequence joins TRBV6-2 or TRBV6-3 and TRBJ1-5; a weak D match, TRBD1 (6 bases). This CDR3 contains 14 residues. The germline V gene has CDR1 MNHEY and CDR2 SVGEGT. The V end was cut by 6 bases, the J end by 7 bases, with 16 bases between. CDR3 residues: CASRNVRGSQPQHF. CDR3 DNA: TGTGCCAGCAGGAATGTCAGGGGCTCCCAGCCCCAGCATTTT.

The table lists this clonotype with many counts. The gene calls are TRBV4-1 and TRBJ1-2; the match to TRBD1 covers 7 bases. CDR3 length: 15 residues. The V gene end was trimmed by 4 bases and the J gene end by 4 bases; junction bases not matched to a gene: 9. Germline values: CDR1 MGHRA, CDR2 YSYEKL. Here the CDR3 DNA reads TGCGCCAGCAGCCGGGGAACAGGGGTCTTCTATGGCTACACCTTC. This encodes CASSRGTGVFYGYTF.

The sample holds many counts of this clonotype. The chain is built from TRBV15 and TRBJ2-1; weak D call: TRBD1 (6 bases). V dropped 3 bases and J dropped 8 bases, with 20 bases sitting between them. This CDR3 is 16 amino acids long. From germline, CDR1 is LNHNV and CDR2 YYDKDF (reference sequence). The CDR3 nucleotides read TGTGCCACCAGCAGTCCGAACAGGGTACTGGTAGATGAGCAGTTCTTC. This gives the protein CATSSPNRVLVDEQFF.

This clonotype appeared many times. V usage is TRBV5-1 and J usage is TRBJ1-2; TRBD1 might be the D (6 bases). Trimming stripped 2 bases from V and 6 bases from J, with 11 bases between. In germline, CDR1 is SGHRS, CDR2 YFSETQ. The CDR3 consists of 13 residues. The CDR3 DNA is TGCGCCAGCAGCTTCCAGGGGCGAGATGGCTACACCTTC. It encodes CASSFQGRDGYTF.

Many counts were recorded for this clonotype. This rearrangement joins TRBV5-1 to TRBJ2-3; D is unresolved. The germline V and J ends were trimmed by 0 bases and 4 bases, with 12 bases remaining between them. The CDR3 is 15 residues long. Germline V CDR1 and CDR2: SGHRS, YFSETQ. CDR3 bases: TGCGCCAGCAGCTTGGCCGTTTCTAGGGCAGATACGCAGTATTTT. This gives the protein CASSLAVSRADTQYF.